Listed below are T cell receptor beta chains from one sample, sequenced in a study of blood T cell repertoires in COVID-19. Produced via immunoSEQ multiplex PCR; TCRdb's table is partial and in-frame only. The profile shows approximately 190,000 clones, about 88% of them singletons. Sequencing was done on a sample of peripheral blood. The receptor set was obtained from a woman between 40 and 55 years old who had recovered from COVID-19. The CDR3 runs from the conserved cysteine through the conserved F or W. A D gene is named only where the DNA matches it firmly. For some rows the clone size is stated as once, few or many, or as a class when expanded; others skip it.

v_call	j_call	clone_size	d_call	cdr3_nt	cdr3_aa
TRBV5-1	TRBJ1-6	.	TRBD1	TGCGCCACCGGACAGGGACTCGAAAATTCACCCCTCCACTTT	CATGQGLENSPLHF
TRBV9	TRBJ2-1	.	TRBD2	TGTGCCAGCAGCTCTGGACTAGCGGGGCCCCCAAGCTACAATGAGCAGTTCTTC	CASSSGLAGPPSYNEQFF
TRBV7-9	TRBJ2-3	.	.	TGTGCCACCTCCGGGGAGTTTAGCACAGATACGCAGTATTTT	CATSGEFSTDTQYF
TRBV9	TRBJ1-3	.	.	TGTGCCAGCAGCGTAAGGGCAGAGACTACAGGAAACACCATATATTTT	CASSVRAETTGNTIYF
TRBV12-5	TRBJ1-2	.	TRBD1	TGTGCTAGTGCCATGACAACAACAGGACAGGGCTATGGCTACACCTTC	CASAMTTTGQGYGYTF
TRBV30	TRBJ2-3	.	.	TGTGCCTGGAGTGTACAAAGGGGAGATACGCAGTATTTT	CAWSVQRGDTQYF
TRBV5-4	TRBJ1-6	.	TRBD1	TGTGCCAGCAGCTTCCAGCAGGGGGTGTCCTCACCCCTCCACTTT	CASSFQQGVSSPLHF
TRBV5-8	TRBJ2-3	.	.	TGTGCCAGCAGCTCGGGAACCGCCGTCGGCCATACGCAGTATTTT	CASSSGTAVGHTQYF
TRBV5-1	TRBJ2-3	.	.	TGCGCCAGCAGCTTGGCCGATCTAGCCAGCACAGATACGCAGTATTTT	CASSLADLASTDTQYF
TRBV30	TRBJ2-7	.	TRBD1	TGTGCCTGGAGCATCCGGGACAGGGGCTACGAGCAGTACTTC	CAWSIRDRGYEQYF
TRBV4-3	TRBJ2-1	.	TRBD2	TGCGCCAGCAGCCCAGAGGCTGGGACTAGTCGCAATGAGCAGTTCTTC	CASSPEAGTSRNEQFF
TRBV19	TRBJ1-1	.	.	TGTGCCAGTACCCCACAGGGAGGGGGCACTGAAGCTTTCTTT	CASTPQGGGTEAFF
TRBV6-6	TRBJ2-3	.	.	TGTGCCAGTTCTAGGGGGGATACGCAGTATTTT	CASSRGDTQYF
TRBV29-1	TRBJ2-2	.	TRBD1	TGCAGCGTTGAAGAGGGGTCGACAGGGGTGCCCGGGGAGCTGTTTTTT	CSVEEGSTGVPGELFF
TRBV6-5	TRBJ2-7	.	TRBD2	TGTGCCAGCAGTTACGCGGGACTAGCGGATTACGAGCAGTACTTC	CASSYAGLADYEQYF
TRBV19	TRBJ2-6	.	.	TGTGCCAGTAATCGACAGTTCAGCTCTGGGGCCAACGTCCTGACTTTC	CASNRQFSSGANVLTF
TRBV18	TRBJ1-6	.	TRBD1	TGTGCCAGCTCCCGTCAGCAGACGCGACAGGGGGCGCGTAATTCACCCCTCCACTTT	CASSRQQTRQGARNSPLHF
TRBV19	TRBJ1-1	.	.	TGTGCCAGTGTAAGCGGCGGCAGCTTGAACACTGAAGCTTTCTTT	CASVSGGSLNTEAFF
TRBV19	TRBJ1-3	.	.	TGTGGCGCAGGGCGATCTGGAAACACCATATATTTT	CGAGRSGNTIYF
TRBV27	TRBJ1-2	.	TRBD1	TGTGCCAGCAGTGACCCGGGACAGGGTTTCAATGGCTACACCTTC	CASSDPGQGFNGYTF
TRBV19	TRBJ1-1	.	.	TGTGCCAGTACCCTCATGGGGGGGGCTGAAGCTTTCTTT	CASTLMGGAEAFF
TRBV6-5	TRBJ2-2	.	TRBD1	TGTGCCACCCTACTAGGGACAGGGTCAGGCGGGGAGCTGTTTTTT	CATLLGTGSGGELFF
TRBV27	TRBJ2-3	.	.	TGTGCCAGCAAGTGGGGCAGGTCCCGCACAGATACGCAGTATTTT	CASKWGRSRTDTQYF
TRBV14	TRBJ2-7	.	TRBD2	TGTGCCAGCAGCCAAGCGGGACTAGTCGAGCAGTACTTC	CASSQAGLVEQYF
TRBV5-1	TRBJ2-1	.	TRBD2	TGCGCCAGCAGCTTGCAACGAGGACTAGCGGGCTCCTACAATGAGCAGTTCTTC	CASSLQRGLAGSYNEQFF
TRBV4-3	TRBJ2-5	.	.	TGCGCCAGCAGCCGATTGGGCTCACGGGGATATCAAGAGACCCAGTACTTC	CASSRLGSRGYQETQYF
TRBV3-1/TRBV3-2	TRBJ2-5	.	TRBD2	TGTGCCAGCAGCCAGGAGGGCTGGACTAGTGGCCAAGAGACCCAGTACTTC	CASSQEGWTSGQETQYF
TRBV18	TRBJ1-1	.	.	TGTGCCAGCTCACCAGGGCAGGGTAGTACGAACACTGAAGCTTTCTTT	CASSPGQGSTNTEAFF
TRBV7-2	TRBJ2-3	.	TRBD2	TGTGCCAGCAGCTTTGATGCGGGACTAAACACAGATACGCAGTATTTT	CASSFDAGLNTDTQYF
TRBV3-1/TRBV3-2	TRBJ2-7	.	.	TGTGCCAGCAGCCCAGGGTCGGCTAGCTCCTACGAGCAGTACTTC	CASSPGSASSYEQYF
TRBV11-3	TRBJ2-7	.	TRBD1	TGTGCCAGCAGCTTCCGGACAGGGGGACGATTGGCTTTT	CASSFRTGGRLAF
TRBV24-1	TRBJ2-1	.	TRBD2	TGTGCCACCAGTGACCCGGGACCCACCTGGGAGGGGCAGTTCTTC	CATSDPGPTWEGQFF
TRBV30	TRBJ1-4	.	.	TGTGCCTGGAAAGGGGGGGGTTCCCTGTTTTTT	CAWKGGGSLFF
TRBV6-2/TRBV6-3	TRBJ1-2	.	.	TGTGCCAGCAGCTCAGGCTATGGCTACACCTTC	CASSSGYGYTF
TRBV9	TRBJ2-1	.	TRBD2	TGTGCCAGCAGCGGCCTACTAGCGGGACTCCTCAATGAGCAGTTCTTC	CASSGLLAGLLNEQFF
TRBV9	TRBJ2-7	once	TRBD2	TGTGCCAGCAGCGTAGTACCTGAGGGGCTAGCGGCCACCAAGCAGTACTTC	CASSVVPEGLAATKQYF
TRBV27	TRBJ1-4	.	.	TGTGCCAGCAGTTTATATCTGACCGGGGAGGAAAAACTGTTTTTT	CASSLYLTGEEKLFF
TRBV5-1	TRBJ1-1	.	TRBD1	TGCGCCAGCAGCTTTCAGACAGGGGGCGGCACTGAAGCTTTCTTT	CASSFQTGGGTEAFF
TRBV28	TRBJ1-4	.	TRBD1	TGTGCCAGCAGTTTACCGGGACAGAGAAATGAAAAACTGTTTTTT	CASSLPGQRNEKLFF
TRBV30	TRBJ1-2	.	TRBD1	TGTGCCTGGAGCCGGGACAGGCCCTATGGCTACACCTTC	CAWSRDRPYGYTF
TRBV3-1/TRBV3-2	TRBJ2-7	.	.	TGTGCCAGCAGCCAAGCGGCAGGGGTTACCTACGAGCAGTACTTC	CASSQAAGVTYEQYF
TRBV28	TRBJ2-6	.	.	TGTGCCAGCACGGAGGGCTCTGGGGCCAACGTCCTGACTTTC	CASTEGSGANVLTF
TRBV7-8	TRBJ2-1	.	.	TGTGCCAGCAGCTATGTCGGGAGACAGAATGAGCAGTTCTTC	CASSYVGRQNEQFF
TRBV27	TRBJ2-3	.	.	TGTGCCAGCAGCTTCGGGGATACGCAGTATTTT	CASSFGDTQYF